This TCR beta chain was sequenced in a study of CD8+CD57+ T cells in acquired aplastic anemia. Study information: Quantities of DNA derived from sorted CD4+ and CD8+ cells averaged around 3 ug. Points from the study as a whole: Around 29 shared CD8+ CDR3s appeared highly expressed within patients' immunodominant clones. Significance was not reached for CD8+ Simpson's diversity between patients and controls.

Genomic DNA, the template, was used for profiling of the TCR beta VDJ and CDR3. TCRdb re-analysed the reads in MiXCR, keeping a single row per CDR3 protein. Seen here are about 270,000 distinct CDR3 sequences, around 60% observed once, and the top ten hold around 8%. For this clonotype: Its antigen is still unknown. Since no conserved phenylalanine or tryptophan closes the CDR3, a read error is the likely cause.

CDR3 length equals 14 residues. The germline V and J ends were trimmed by 1 base and 2 bases, with 10 bases remaining between them. Germline lookup yields CDR1 SQVTM and CDR2 ANQGSEA. The chain has TRBV29-1 and TRBJ2-3; no clear D. This TCR derives from a human donor with severe aplastic anemia or a healthy control (not recorded which). Sample: sorted CD4+, CD8+, or CD8+CD57+ T cells (not recorded which) from PBMCs. CDR3 amino acids: CSVEGLDFTDTQYS. Written as DNA, the CDR3 is TGCAGCGTTGAAGGACTGGATTTCACAGATACGCAGTATTCT.